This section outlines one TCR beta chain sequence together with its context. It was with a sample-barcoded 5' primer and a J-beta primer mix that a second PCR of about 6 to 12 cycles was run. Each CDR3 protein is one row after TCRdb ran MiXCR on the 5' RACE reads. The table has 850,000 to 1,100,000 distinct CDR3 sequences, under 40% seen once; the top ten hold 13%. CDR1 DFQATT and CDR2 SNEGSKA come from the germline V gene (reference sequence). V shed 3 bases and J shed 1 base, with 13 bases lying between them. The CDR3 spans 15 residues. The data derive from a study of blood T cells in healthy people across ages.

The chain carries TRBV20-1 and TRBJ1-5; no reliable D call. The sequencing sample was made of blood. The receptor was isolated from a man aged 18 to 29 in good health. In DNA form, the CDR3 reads TGCAGTGCTAGTGGAGGCCTGCTAAGCAATCAGCCCCAGCATTTT. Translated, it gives CSASGGLLSNQPQHF.